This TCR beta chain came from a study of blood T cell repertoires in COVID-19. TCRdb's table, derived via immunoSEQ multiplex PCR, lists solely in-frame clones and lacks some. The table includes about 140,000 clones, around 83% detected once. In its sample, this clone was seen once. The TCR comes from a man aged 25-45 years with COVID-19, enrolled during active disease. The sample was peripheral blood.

The CDR3 DNA follows: TGTGCCAGTAGAGCAGGGTTTAGGATTAACAATGAGCAGTTCTTC. This translates into CASRAGFRINNEQFF. This chain uses TRBV19 with TRBJ2-1; possibly TRBD1 for D (5 bases). The germline CDR1 and CDR2 sequences are LNHDA and SQIVND (reference sequence). The CDR3 is 15 residues long. Trimming left V 6 bases short and J 5 bases short, with 17 bases between.